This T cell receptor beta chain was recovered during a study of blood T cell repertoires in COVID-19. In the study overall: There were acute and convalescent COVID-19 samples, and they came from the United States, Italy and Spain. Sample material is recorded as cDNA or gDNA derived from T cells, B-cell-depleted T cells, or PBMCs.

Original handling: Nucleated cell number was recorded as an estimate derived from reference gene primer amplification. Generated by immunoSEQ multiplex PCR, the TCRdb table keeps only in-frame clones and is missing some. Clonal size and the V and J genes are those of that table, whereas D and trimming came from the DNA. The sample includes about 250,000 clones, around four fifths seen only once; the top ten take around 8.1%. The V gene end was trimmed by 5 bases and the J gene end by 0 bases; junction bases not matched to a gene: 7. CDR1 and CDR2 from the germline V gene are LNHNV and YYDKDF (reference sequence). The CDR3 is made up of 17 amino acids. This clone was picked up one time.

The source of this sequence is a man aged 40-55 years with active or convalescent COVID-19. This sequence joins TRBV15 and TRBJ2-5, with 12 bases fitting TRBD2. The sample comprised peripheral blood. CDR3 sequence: CATSRGGTSGYQETQYF. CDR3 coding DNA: TGTGCCACCAGCCGAGGAGGGACTAGCGGGTACCAAGAGACCCAGTACTTC.